These 17 T cell receptor beta chains came from one sample sequenced in a study of blood T cell repertoires in COVID-19. Sequencing used immunoSEQ multiplex PCR; TCRdb keeps in-frame clones, though not all of them. The sample contains 50,000 or so clones, around 90% of which appear only once. The source material was peripheral blood. The receptors were gathered from a man in his fifties or sixties with active COVID-19.

The chain recombines TRBV7-6 with TRBJ1-6, with D possibly TRBD1 on 5 matching bases. The CDR3 length is 15 residues. V lost 4 bases and J 7 bases, leaving 14 bases between the germline ends. Germline assignment: CDR1 SGHVS and CDR2 FNYEAQ. The CDR3 loop reads CASSSQVGGNSPLHF. The CDR3, as DNA: TGTGCCAGCAGCTCACAGGTCGGGGGGAATTCACCCCTCCACTTT.

The CDR3 reads CASSYYTGTIQETQYF. DNA of the CDR3: TGTGCCAGCAGTTACTATACCGGGACTATTCAAGAGACCCAGTACTTC. V usage is TRBV6-5 and J usage is TRBJ2-5, with 7 bases matching TRBD2. J lost 2 bases, V lost 1 base, and 7 bases had no gene match. Germline V gene lookup returns CDR1 MNHEY and CDR2 SVGAGI. The CDR3 extends over 16 amino acids.

This chain uses TRBV10-3 with TRBJ2-7, with 7 bases lining up with TRBD2. Losses at the gene ends were 4 bases for V and 2 bases for J; bases not matched to a gene: 5. This CDR3 is built from 14 residues. Per the germline V gene, CDR1 is ENHRY and CDR2 is SYGVKD. The CDR3 is CAISGGSGTYEQYF. Here the CDR3 DNA reads TGTGCCATCAGTGGCGGGAGTGGAACCTACGAGCAGTACTTC.

This chain uses TRBV19 with TRBJ1-2; 8 bases match TRBD1. This CDR3 has 16 residues. Looked up from germline, CDR1 is LNHDA and CDR2 is SQIVND (reference sequence). J gave up 4 bases and V 4 bases, and 11 bases lay outside the gene matches. The DNA for the CDR3 is TGTGCCAGTAGTACGGACGGCCGACAGGGGCCCTATGGCTACACCTTC. It is translated as CASSTDGRQGPYGYTF. The whole variable domain, filled in from reference TRBV19 and TRBJ1-2, reads DGGITQSPKYLFRKEGQNVTLSCEQNLNHDAMYWYRQDPGQGLRLIYYSQIVNDFQKGDIAEGYSVSREKKESFPLTVTSAQKNPTAFYLCASSTDGRQGPYGYTFGSGTRLTVV.

The chain links TRBV10-3 to TRBJ2-3; 8 positions agree with TRBD2. Germline-derived CDR1 and CDR2 are ENHRY and SYGVKD. The CDR3 spans 14 residues. Unmatched junction bases numbered 2, after V lost 6 bases and J lost 0 bases. CDR3 region: CAIRTSDSTDTQYF. DNA of the CDR3: TGTGCCATCAGGACTAGCGATAGCACAGATACGCAGTATTTT.

The chain employs TRBV5-1 and TRBJ1-1; no reliable D call. V lost 3 bases and J lost 2, with 17 bases in between. Germline CDR1 is SGHRS and CDR2 is YFSETQ. The CDR3 runs 16 residues. CDR3 sequence: CASSSDFGILNTEAFF. The DNA for the CDR3 is TGCGCCAGCAGCTCCGATTTCGGGATTCTTAACACTGAAGCTTTCTTT.

This clone was detected only once. This chain connects TRBV5-1 to TRBJ2-7, with 9 nucleotides matching TRBD1. V lost 4 bases, J lost 4 bases, and 9 bases stayed unmatched. The CDR3 is 15 amino acids. The germline gives CDR1 SGHRS, CDR2 YFSETQ. CDR3 in DNA: TGCGCCAGCAGCCATCCCGGGACAGGGACTTACGAGCAGTACTTC. Protein: CASSHPGTGTYEQYF.

The chain recombines TRBV18 with TRBJ1-6; D gene unclear. The germline V gene encodes CDR1 KGHSH and CDR2 LQKENI. V was pared by 2 bases and J by 0 bases, with 8 bases between. This CDR3 region has 16 residues. CDR3: CASSPTANSYNSPLHF. CDR3 in DNA: TGTGCCAGCTCACCAACAGCCAACTCCTATAATTCACCCCTCCACTTT.

This chain uses TRBV6-5 with TRBJ2-1; 15 bases are shared with TRBD2. CDR3 length: 15 residues. Germline CDR1 and CDR2: MNHEY and SVGAGI. The V gene end was trimmed by 5 bases and the J gene end by 10 bases; junction bases not matched to a gene: 6. The CDR3 spells CASSQWTSGRGEQFF. The CDR3 bases are TGTGCCAGCAGTCAATGGACTAGCGGGAGGGGGGAGCAGTTCTTC.

The chain is built from TRBV6-5 and TRBJ1-2; 10 bases agree with TRBD1. The CDR3 contains 15 residues. The germline CDR1 and CDR2 sequences are MNHEY and SVGAGI. J was trimmed by 1 base and V by 6 bases; bases with no gene match: 5. CDR3 sequence: CASSRTGGDNYGYTF. CDR3 coding DNA: TGTGCCAGCAGCAGGACAGGGGGAGATAACTATGGCTACACCTTC.

The rearrangement joins TRBV24-1 to TRBJ2-3; D unresolved. The CDR3 covers 13 residues. The V and J ends lost 4 bases and 6 bases respectively, with 10 bases between them. The germline gives CDR1 KGHDR, CDR2 SFDVKD. The CDR3 loop reads CATSEPETDTQYF. CDR3 nucleotide sequence: TGTGCCACCAGTGAACCAGAAACGGATACGCAGTATTTT.

The rearrangement uses TRBV7-6 and TRBJ1-1; D is undetermined. CDR3 length equals 14 residues. V was cut by 1 base and J by 7 bases, with 13 bases left in between. The germline CDR1 and CDR2 sequences are SGHVS and FNYEAQ. CDR3 protein: CASSLVGPGSEAFF. CDR3 sequence (DNA): TGTGCCAGCAGCTTAGTGGGCCCGGGAAGTGAAGCTTTCTTT.

This clone was observed a single time. This chain uses TRBV6-4 with TRBJ1-6, with 9 bases lining up with TRBD1. There are 15 residues in the CDR3. Germline trimming cut 6 bases from V and 10 bases from J; bases unmatched to any gene: 10. The germline V gene has CDR1 MRHNA and CDR2 SNTAGT. CDR3 in DNA: TGTGCCAGCAGCGTGACGGGACAGGGCGCGTCACCCCTCCACTTT. Amino acid sequence: CASSVTGQGASPLHF.

The chain uses TRBV2 and TRBJ2-2; 7 bases line up with TRBD2. CDR1 is SNHLY and CDR2 is FYNNEI in the germline V gene. There are 15 residues in the CDR3. V was clipped by 6 bases and J by 0 bases; unmatched bases: 4. CDR3 sequence reads: CASRLGRTNTGELFF. CDR3 DNA: TGTGCCAGCAGACTCGGGAGGACGAACACCGGGGAGCTGTTTTTT. The whole variable domain, filled in from reference TRBV2 and TRBJ2-2, reads EPEVTQTPSHQVTQMGQEVILRCVPISNHLYFYWYRQILGQKVEFLVSFYNNEISEKSEIFDDQFSVERPDGSNFTLKIRSTKLEDSAMYFCASRLGRTNTGELFFGEGSRLTVL.

This clone was seen just once. V gene TRBV6-5 combines with J gene TRBJ1-5, with D perhaps matching TRBD1 (6 bases). The CDR3 spans 14 residues. Germline V gives CDR1 MNHEY, CDR2 SVGAGI. V shed 2 bases and J shed 7 bases, with 12 bases lying between them. CDR3 in amino acids: CASSYGGAGQPQHF. For the CDR3, the DNA is TGTGCCAGCAGTTACGGGGGGGCAGGGCAGCCCCAGCATTTT.

The genes are TRBV5-1 and TRBJ1-3, with a possible D match to TRBD1 (5 bases). Trimming shortened V by 0 bases and J by 4 bases, and 11 bases separated the two germline ends. The germline gives CDR1 SGHRS, CDR2 YFSETQ. The CDR3 length is 15 residues. The CDR3 bases are TGCGCCAGCAGCTTGGAGGGGCTCGGAGGAAACACCATATATTTT. Protein product: CASSLEGLGGNTIYF.

The V gene is TRBV30, the J gene TRBJ2-3, with D tentatively TRBD2 (5 bases). This CDR3 contains 11 residues. Trimming left V 4 bases short and J 9 bases short, with 11 bases between. Germline assignment: CDR1 GTSNPN and CDR2 SVGIG (reference sequence). The DNA of the CDR3 is TGTGCCTGGACTACTAGGGAGACGCAGTATTTT. Amino acids: CAWTTRETQYF. The whole variable domain, filled in from reference TRBV30 and TRBJ2-3, reads SQTIHQWPATLVQPVGSPLSLECTVEGTSNPNLYWYRQAAGRGLQLLFYSVGIGQISSEVPQNLSASRPQDRQFILSSKKLLLSDSGFYLCAWTTRETQYFGPGTRLTVL.